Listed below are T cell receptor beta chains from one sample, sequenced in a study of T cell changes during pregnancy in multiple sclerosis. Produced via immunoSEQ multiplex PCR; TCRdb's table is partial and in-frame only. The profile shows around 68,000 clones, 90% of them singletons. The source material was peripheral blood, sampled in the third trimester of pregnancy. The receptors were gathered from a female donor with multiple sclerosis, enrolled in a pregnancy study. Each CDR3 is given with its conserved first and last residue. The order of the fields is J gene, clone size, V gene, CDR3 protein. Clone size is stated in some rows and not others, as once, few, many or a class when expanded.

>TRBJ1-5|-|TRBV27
CASSLSGILGQGDQPQHF
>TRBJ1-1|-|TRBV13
CASSHAGRMNTEAFF
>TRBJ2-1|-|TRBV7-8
CASGPYRGEYNEQFF
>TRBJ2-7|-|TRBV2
CARGELAGINREQYF
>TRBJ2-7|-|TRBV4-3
CASSQDRTGLSYEQYF
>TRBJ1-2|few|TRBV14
CASSQGTGIFYGYTF
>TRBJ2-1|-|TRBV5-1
CASSLLAGGAHNEQFF
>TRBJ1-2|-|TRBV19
CASRNMGQLNYGYTF
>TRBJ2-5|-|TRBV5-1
CASSLAEGTSETQYF
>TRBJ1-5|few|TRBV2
CASSELGGHQPQHF
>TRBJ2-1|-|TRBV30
CAWSALAGGFEQFF
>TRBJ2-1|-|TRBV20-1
CSAANGGEQFF
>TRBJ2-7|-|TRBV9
CASSVGDRAYEQYF
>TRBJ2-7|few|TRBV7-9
CASSPRTAYEQYF